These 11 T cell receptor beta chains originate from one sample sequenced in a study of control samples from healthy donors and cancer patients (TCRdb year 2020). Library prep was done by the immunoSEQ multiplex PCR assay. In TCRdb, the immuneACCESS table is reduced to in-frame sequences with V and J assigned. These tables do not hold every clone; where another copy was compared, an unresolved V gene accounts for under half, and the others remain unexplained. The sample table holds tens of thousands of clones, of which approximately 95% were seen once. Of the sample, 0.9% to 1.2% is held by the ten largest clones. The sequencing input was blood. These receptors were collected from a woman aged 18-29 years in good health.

The CDR3: CASSSRRDPNTGELFF. For the CDR3, the DNA is TGTGCCAGCTCATCGAGGAGGGATCCGAACACCGGGGAGCTGTTTTTT. This chain links TRBV18 with TRBJ2-2; D is perhaps TRBD2 (6 bases). Deletions cut 5 bases from V and 0 bases from J, with 13 bases between. The CDR3 runs to 16 residues. Germline loops: CDR1 KGHSH, CDR2 LQKENI.

The CDR3 DNA reads TGTGCCAGCAGCGTAGCCCCAGCCGGCCGTCAAGAGACCCAGTACTTC. As protein: CASSVAPAGRQETQYF. This sequence joins TRBV9 and TRBJ2-5; D unclear. The CDR3 contains 16 residues. Per germline, CDR1 SGDLS and CDR2 YYNGEE. The V gene lost 0 bases and the J gene lost 2 bases, with 14 bases spanning the gap.

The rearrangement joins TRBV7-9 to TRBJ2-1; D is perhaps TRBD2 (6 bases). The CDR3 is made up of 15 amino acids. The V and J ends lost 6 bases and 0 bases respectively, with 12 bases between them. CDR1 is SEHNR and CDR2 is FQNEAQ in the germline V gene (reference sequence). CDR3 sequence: CASRLDGSSYNEQFF. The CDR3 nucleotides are TGTGCCAGCAGGCTGGACGGGAGCTCCTACAATGAGCAGTTCTTC.

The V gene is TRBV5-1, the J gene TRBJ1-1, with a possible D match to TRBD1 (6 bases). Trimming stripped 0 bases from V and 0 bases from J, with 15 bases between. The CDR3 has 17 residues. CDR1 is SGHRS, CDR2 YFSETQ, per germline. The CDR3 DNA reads TGCGCCAGCAGCTTGGGGTGGCAGGGGCCAATGAACACTGAAGCTTTCTTT. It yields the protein CASSLGWQGPMNTEAFF.

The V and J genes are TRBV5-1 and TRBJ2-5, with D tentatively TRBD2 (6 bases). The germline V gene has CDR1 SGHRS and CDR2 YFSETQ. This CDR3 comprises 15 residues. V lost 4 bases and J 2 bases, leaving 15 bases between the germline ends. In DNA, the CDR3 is TGCGCCAGCAGCCTCCGGGGGAGAACTCAAGAGACCCAGTACTTC. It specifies CASSLRGRTQETQYF.

Here the CDR3 reads CASSGQYTEAFF. CDR3 in DNA: TGTGCCAGCAGTGGACAGTACACTGAAGCTTTCTTT. The chain has TRBV6-2 or TRBV6-3 and TRBJ1-1, with a possible D match to TRBD1 (6 bases). This CDR3 spans 12 amino acids. V lost 5 bases to trimming and J lost 3 bases, with 7 bases between them. Germline V gene data show CDR1 as MNHEY and CDR2 as SVGEGT.

CDR3 DNA: TGTGCCAGCAGTTTAGGGCAGGGCACTGAAGCTTTCTTT. Translating it yields CASSLGQGTEAFF. The chain combines TRBV28 with TRBJ1-1, with a possible D match to TRBD1 (5 bases). V was pared by 2 bases and J by 4 bases, with 8 bases between. This CDR3 has 13 residues. Germline V gives CDR1 MDHEN, CDR2 SYDVKM.

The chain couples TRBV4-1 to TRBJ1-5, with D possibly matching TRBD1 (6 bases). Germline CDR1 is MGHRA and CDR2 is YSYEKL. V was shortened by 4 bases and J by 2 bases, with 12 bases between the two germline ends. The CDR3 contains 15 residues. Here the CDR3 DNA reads TGCGCCAGCAGCCTCCTACAGGGAGGCAATCAGCCCCAGCATTTT. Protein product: CASSLLQGGNQPQHF.

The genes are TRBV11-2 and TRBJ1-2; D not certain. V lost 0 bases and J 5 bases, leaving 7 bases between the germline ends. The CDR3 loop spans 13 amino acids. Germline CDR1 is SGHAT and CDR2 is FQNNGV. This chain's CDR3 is CASSLERTYGYTF. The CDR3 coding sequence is TGTGCCAGCAGCTTAGAACGCACTTATGGCTACACCTTC. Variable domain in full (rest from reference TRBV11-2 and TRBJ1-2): EAGVAQSPRYKIIEKRQSVAFWCNPISGHATLYWYQQILGQGPKLLIQFQNNGVVDDSQLPKDRFSAERLKGVDSTLKIQPAKLEDSAVYLCASSLERTYGYTFGSGTRLTVV.

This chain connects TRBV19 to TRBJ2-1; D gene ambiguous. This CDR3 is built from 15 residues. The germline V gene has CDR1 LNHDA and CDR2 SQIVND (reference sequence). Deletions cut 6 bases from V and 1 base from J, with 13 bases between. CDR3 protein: CASSWARESYNEQFF. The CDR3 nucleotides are TGTGCCAGTAGCTGGGCTAGGGAATCCTACAATGAGCAGTTCTTC.

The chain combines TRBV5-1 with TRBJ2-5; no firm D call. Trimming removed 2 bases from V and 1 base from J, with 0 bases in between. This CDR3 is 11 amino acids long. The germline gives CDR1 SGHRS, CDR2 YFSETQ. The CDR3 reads CASSFQETQYF. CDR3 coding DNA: TGCGCCAGCAGCTTCCAAGAGACCCAGTACTTC.